The rows below give T cell receptor beta chains drawn from one sample of a study of blood T cell repertoires in COVID-19. Repertoires were generated with immunoSEQ multiplex PCR, while TCRdb's copy carries only in-frame clones and drops some. The sample holds more than 300,000 clones, nearly 90% seen once. The sample comprised peripheral blood. These receptors were obtained from a woman aged 40 to 50 with COVID-19, enrolled during active disease. Each CDR3 is given with its conserved first and last residue. D genes are given only for firm matches. Clone size is given for some rows only: seen once, a few or many times, or a class if the clone is expanded.

d_call: TRBD2
clone_size: NA
v_call: TRBV6-5
j_call: TRBJ2-2
cdr3_aa: CASGTGTTNTGELFF
cdr3_nt: TGTGCCAGCGGGACCGGGACTACCAACACCGGGGAGCTGTTTTTT

d_call: NA
clone_size: NA
v_call: TRBV7-2
j_call: TRBJ1-1
cdr3_aa: CASSLMTGMNTEAFF
cdr3_nt: TGTGCCAGCAGCTTAATGACGGGAATGAACACTGAAGCTTTCTTT

d_call: TRBD2
clone_size: NA
v_call: TRBV25-1
j_call: TRBJ2-1
cdr3_aa: CASGLAGFYNEQFF
cdr3_nt: TGTGCCAGTGGCCTAGCGGGATTTTACAATGAGCAGTTCTTC

d_call: TRBD1
clone_size: once
v_call: TRBV6-5
j_call: TRBJ1-5
cdr3_aa: CASSYDRGSQPQHF
cdr3_nt: TGTGCCAGCAGTTACGACAGGGGCAGTCAGCCCCAGCATTTT

d_call: TRBD1
clone_size: once
v_call: TRBV19
j_call: TRBJ1-3
cdr3_aa: CASSRALGTASGNTIYF
cdr3_nt: TGTGCCAGTAGTAGAGCCCTGGGGACAGCCTCTGGAAACACCATATATTTT

d_call: NA
clone_size: NA
v_call: TRBV4-2
j_call: TRBJ1-4
cdr3_aa: CASSQRTSREEKLFF
cdr3_nt: TGTGCCAGCAGCCAAAGGACGTCCCGGGAAGAAAAACTGTTTTTT

d_call: TRBD2
clone_size: NA
v_call: TRBV3-1/TRBV3-2
j_call: TRBJ2-1
cdr3_aa: CASSQRLAGWDEQFF
cdr3_nt: TGTGCCAGCAGCCAGAGACTAGCGGGGTGGGATGAGCAGTTCTTC

d_call: NA
clone_size: NA
v_call: TRBV29-1
j_call: TRBJ2-5
cdr3_aa: CSSTRGGETQYF
cdr3_nt: TGCAGTTCCACTCGTGGTGGAGAGACCCAGTACTTC

d_call: TRBD1
clone_size: NA
v_call: TRBV7-9
j_call: TRBJ1-4
cdr3_aa: CASSPPGQGMGKLFF
cdr3_nt: TGTGCCAGCAGCCCTCCGGGACAGGGGATGGGAAAACTGTTTTTT

d_call: TRBD1
clone_size: NA
v_call: TRBV19
j_call: TRBJ2-3
cdr3_aa: CASSIKGQGLSRTDTQYF
cdr3_nt: TGTGCCAGTAGTATTAAAGGACAGGGCCTTAGCCGCACAGATACGCAGTATTTT

d_call: TRBD1
clone_size: NA
v_call: TRBV18
j_call: TRBJ1-6
cdr3_aa: CASSPQVRQGGSPLHF
cdr3_nt: TGTGCCAGCTCACCACAAGTGAGACAGGGTGGGTCACCCCTCCACTTT

d_call: NA
clone_size: NA
v_call: TRBV4-2
j_call: TRBJ1-2
cdr3_aa: CAGSQASDSQLYGYTF
cdr3_nt: TGTGCCGGCAGCCAAGCTTCGGACAGCCAACTCTATGGCTACACCTTC

d_call: NA
clone_size: NA
v_call: TRBV7-2
j_call: TRBJ1-5
cdr3_aa: CASSLRTASNQPQHF
cdr3_nt: TGTGCCAGCAGCTTAAGGACAGCTAGCAATCAGCCCCAGCATTTT

d_call: TRBD1
clone_size: NA
v_call: TRBV29-1
j_call: TRBJ2-5
cdr3_aa: CSVIRDRGQETQYF
cdr3_nt: TGCAGCGTTATACGGGACAGGGGACAAGAGACCCAGTACTTC

d_call: TRBD1
clone_size: once
v_call: TRBV28
j_call: TRBJ1-1
cdr3_aa: CASSSNPQQGAGTEAFF
cdr3_nt: TGTGCCAGCAGTTCGAACCCACAACAGGGGGCAGGCACTGAAGCTTTCTTT

d_call: TRBD1
clone_size: NA
v_call: TRBV28
j_call: TRBJ1-2
cdr3_aa: CASSRQGARGYTF
cdr3_nt: TGTGCCAGCAGTAGACAGGGGGCGCGAGGCTACACCTTC

d_call: TRBD1
clone_size: NA
v_call: TRBV10-3
j_call: TRBJ2-3
cdr3_aa: CAISASQGFPDTQYF
cdr3_nt: TGTGCCATCAGTGCATCACAGGGGTTCCCTGATACGCAGTATTTT

d_call: TRBD1
clone_size: NA
v_call: TRBV5-1
j_call: TRBJ2-3
cdr3_aa: CASSLSGQGLDTQYF
cdr3_nt: TGCGCCAGCAGCTTGTCGGGACAGGGTCTAGATACGCAGTATTTT

d_call: NA
clone_size: NA
v_call: TRBV28
j_call: TRBJ1-2
cdr3_aa: CASSSDHSGVGGYTF
cdr3_nt: TGTGCCAGCAGTTCCGACCACTCAGGGGTGGGAGGCTACACCTTC

d_call: NA
clone_size: NA
v_call: TRBV28
j_call: TRBJ1-5
cdr3_aa: CASSFRSGRQPQHF
cdr3_nt: TGTGCCAGCAGTTTCAGAAGCGGCAGGCAGCCCCAGCATTTT

d_call: NA
clone_size: NA
v_call: TRBV6-5
j_call: TRBJ1-1
cdr3_aa: CASSLQSVNTEAFF
cdr3_nt: TGTGCCAGCAGTTTACAGTCAGTCAACACTGAAGCTTTCTTT

d_call: TRBD1
clone_size: once
v_call: TRBV7-2
j_call: TRBJ1-2
cdr3_aa: CASRSAGGPRGYTF
cdr3_nt: TGTGCCAGCAGGTCGGCAGGGGGCCCCCGGGGCTACACCTTC

d_call: TRBD2
clone_size: NA
v_call: TRBV7-6
j_call: TRBJ2-3
cdr3_aa: CASSLGGGRGADTQYF
cdr3_nt: TGTGCCAGCAGCTTAGGTGGCGGGAGAGGCGCAGATACGCAGTATTTT

d_call: TRBD1
clone_size: NA
v_call: TRBV28
j_call: TRBJ1-2
cdr3_aa: CASSLEGAGYGYTF
cdr3_nt: TGTGCCAGCAGTTTAGAGGGGGCGGGCTATGGCTACACCTTC

d_call: TRBD2
clone_size: NA
v_call: TRBV9
j_call: TRBJ2-1
cdr3_aa: CASSLRLAGDNEQFF
cdr3_nt: TGTGCCAGCAGCCTCCGACTAGCGGGAGACAATGAGCAGTTCTTC

d_call: TRBD1
clone_size: NA
v_call: TRBV9
j_call: TRBJ2-1
cdr3_aa: CASSTRIPGQGAHEQFF
cdr3_nt: TGTGCCAGCAGCACCCGTATCCCGGGACAGGGGGCCCATGAGCAGTTCTTC

d_call: NA
clone_size: NA
v_call: TRBV28
j_call: TRBJ1-2
cdr3_aa: CASQYSRNYGYTF
cdr3_nt: TGTGCCAGCCAATACAGCCGTAACTATGGCTACACCTTC

d_call: TRBD2
clone_size: NA
v_call: TRBV19
j_call: TRBJ2-5
cdr3_aa: CASSTSRIAGGEETQYF
cdr3_nt: TGTGCCAGTAGTACGTCTAGGATTGCGGGGGGGGAGGAGACCCAGTACTTC

d_call: NA
clone_size: NA
v_call: TRBV3-1/TRBV3-2
j_call: TRBJ1-1
cdr3_aa: CASSLSGARTEAFF
cdr3_nt: TGTGCCAGCAGCTTGTCAGGGGCTCGCACTGAAGCTTTCTTT

d_call: NA
clone_size: NA
v_call: TRBV5-6
j_call: TRBJ2-1
cdr3_aa: CASSSRIGQSNSYNEQFF
cdr3_nt: TGTGCCAGCAGCTCCCGGATAGGACAGTCCAACTCCTACAATGAGCAGTTCTTC

d_call: NA
clone_size: NA
v_call: TRBV30
j_call: TRBJ2-2
cdr3_aa: CAWSVLAGTGELFF
cdr3_nt: TGTGCCTGGAGTGTACTAGCTGGGACCGGGGAGCTGTTTTTT

d_call: TRBD2
clone_size: NA
v_call: TRBV29-1
j_call: TRBJ2-5
cdr3_aa: CSASSGGAGTQYF
cdr3_nt: TGCAGCGCCTCTAGCGGGGGTGCCGGGACCCAGTACTTC

d_call: TRBD1
clone_size: NA
v_call: TRBV7-9
j_call: TRBJ2-5
cdr3_aa: CASSPRQGAIREETQYF
cdr3_nt: TGTGCCAGCAGTCCCCGACAGGGTGCAATAAGAGAGGAGACCCAGTACTTC

d_call: NA
clone_size: NA
v_call: TRBV5-1
j_call: TRBJ1-3
cdr3_aa: CASSTDTHRGNTIYF
cdr3_nt: TGCGCCAGCAGCACGGACACCCATCGTGGAAACACCATATATTTT

d_call: TRBD1
clone_size: NA
v_call: TRBV4-2
j_call: TRBJ2-3
cdr3_aa: CASSDRTGFWTDTQYF
cdr3_nt: TGTGCCAGCAGCGACAGGACAGGGTTTTGGACAGATACGCAGTATTTT

d_call: NA
clone_size: NA
v_call: TRBV7-9
j_call: TRBJ2-2
cdr3_aa: CASSWTSAAGELFF
cdr3_nt: TGTGCCAGCAGCTGGACATCCGCGGCCGGGGAGCTGTTTTTT

d_call: NA
clone_size: NA
v_call: TRBV9
j_call: TRBJ2-3
cdr3_aa: CASSVGGGKTDTQYF
cdr3_nt: TGTGCCAGCAGCGTAGGGGGCGGGAAAACAGATACGCAGTATTTT

d_call: TRBD1
clone_size: NA
v_call: TRBV7-2
j_call: TRBJ1-6
cdr3_aa: CASSSKTGNNSPLHF
cdr3_nt: TGTGCCAGCAGTTCTAAGACAGGGAATAATTCACCCCTCCACTTT

d_call: NA
clone_size: NA
v_call: TRBV29-1
j_call: TRBJ2-4
cdr3_aa: CSARSGNKNIQYF
cdr3_nt: TGCAGCGCCCGGTCCGGGAATAAAAACATTCAGTACTTC

d_call: TRBD1
clone_size: NA
v_call: TRBV10-3
j_call: TRBJ2-3
cdr3_aa: CAIRGDRENTQYF
cdr3_nt: TGTGCCATCAGGGGGGACAGGGAGAATACGCAGTATTTT

d_call: NA
clone_size: NA
v_call: TRBV6-1
j_call: TRBJ1-4
cdr3_aa: CASRPSANEKLFF
cdr3_nt: TGTGCCAGCAGACCGTCAGCTAATGAAAAACTGTTTTTT

d_call: NA
clone_size: NA
v_call: TRBV6-1
j_call: TRBJ1-6
cdr3_aa: CASSDPTDYNSPLHF
cdr3_nt: TGTGCCAGCAGTGACCCGACAGATTATAATTCACCCCTCCACTTT

d_call: TRBD2
clone_size: NA
v_call: TRBV9
j_call: TRBJ2-7
cdr3_aa: CASSAVAGGPDEQYF
cdr3_nt: TGTGCCAGCAGCGCCGTAGCGGGAGGGCCAGACGAGCAGTACTTC

d_call: TRBD1
clone_size: once
v_call: TRBV9
j_call: TRBJ2-2
cdr3_aa: CASSRSDPGQGANTGELFF
cdr3_nt: TGTGCCAGCTCCAGGTCGGACCCGGGACAGGGGGCGAACACCGGGGAGCTGTTTTTT

d_call: TRBD2
clone_size: NA
v_call: TRBV28
j_call: TRBJ2-1
cdr3_aa: CASSRTSGRGEQFF
cdr3_nt: TGTGCCAGCAGCAGGACTAGCGGGAGGGGTGAGCAGTTCTTC

d_call: NA
clone_size: NA
v_call: TRBV29-1
j_call: TRBJ2-3
cdr3_aa: CSVLNPGGTDTQYF
cdr3_nt: TGCAGCGTACTGAATCCAGGGGGCACAGATACGCAGTATTTT

d_call: TRBD1
clone_size: NA
v_call: TRBV27
j_call: TRBJ1-1
cdr3_aa: CASTQGRYTEAFF
cdr3_nt: TGTGCCAGCACACAGGGGAGATACACTGAAGCTTTCTTT

d_call: TRBD1
clone_size: NA
v_call: TRBV13
j_call: TRBJ2-2
cdr3_aa: CASGRQGVDTGELFF
cdr3_nt: TGTGCCAGCGGGAGACAGGGGGTAGACACCGGGGAGCTGTTTTTT

d_call: TRBD1
clone_size: NA
v_call: TRBV5-4
j_call: TRBJ2-3
cdr3_aa: CASSFGTVLDTQYF
cdr3_nt: TGTGCCAGCAGCTTCGGGACAGTCCTCGATACGCAGTATTTT

d_call: NA
clone_size: NA
v_call: TRBV15
j_call: TRBJ1-5
cdr3_aa: CATSRGTESQPQHF
cdr3_nt: TGTGCCACCAGCAGAGGGACAGAGAGTCAGCCCCAGCATTTT

d_call: TRBD2
clone_size: NA
v_call: TRBV7-2
j_call: TRBJ2-1
cdr3_aa: CASSLVRAGGGNEQFF
cdr3_nt: TGTGCCAGCAGCTTAGTCCGGGCGGGGGGTGGCAATGAGCAGTTCTTC

d_call: NA
clone_size: once
v_call: TRBV7-2
j_call: TRBJ1-2
cdr3_aa: CASSLGSGGIIVNYGYTF
cdr3_nt: TGTGCCAGCAGCTTAGGCTCGGGGGGCATTATTGTTAACTATGGCTACACCTTC

d_call: NA
clone_size: NA
v_call: TRBV7-2
j_call: TRBJ1-3
cdr3_aa: CASSSFQGIGNTIYF
cdr3_nt: TGTGCCAGCAGCAGCTTTCAGGGGATTGGAAACACCATATATTTT

d_call: NA
clone_size: NA
v_call: TRBV6-5
j_call: TRBJ1-1
cdr3_aa: CASSNTGGRGAFF
cdr3_nt: TGTGCCAGCAGCAATACCGGGGGGCGCGGAGCTTTCTTT

d_call: NA
clone_size: NA
v_call: TRBV6-5
j_call: TRBJ1-6
cdr3_aa: CASNLQGAHSPLHF
cdr3_nt: TGTGCCAGCAATCTCCAAGGGGCCCATTCACCCCTCCACTTT

d_call: NA
clone_size: once
v_call: TRBV6-5
j_call: TRBJ1-1
cdr3_aa: CASSYGGAGSEAFF
cdr3_nt: TGTGCCAGCAGTTACGGGGGCGCGGGCTCTGAAGCTTTCTTT

d_call: TRBD1
clone_size: NA
v_call: TRBV5-1
j_call: TRBJ2-1
cdr3_aa: CASSWTGASYNEQFF
cdr3_nt: TGCGCCAGCAGCTGGACAGGGGCCAGCTACAATGAGCAGTTCTTC